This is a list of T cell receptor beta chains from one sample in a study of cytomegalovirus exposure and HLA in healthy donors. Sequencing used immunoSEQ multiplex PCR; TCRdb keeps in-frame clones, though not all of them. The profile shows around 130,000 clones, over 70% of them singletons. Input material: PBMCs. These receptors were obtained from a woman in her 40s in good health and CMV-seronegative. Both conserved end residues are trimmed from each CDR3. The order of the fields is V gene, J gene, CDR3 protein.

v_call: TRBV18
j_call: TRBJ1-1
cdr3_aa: ASSPRTESNTEAF

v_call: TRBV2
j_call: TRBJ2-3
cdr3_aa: ASSEGLVSTDTQY

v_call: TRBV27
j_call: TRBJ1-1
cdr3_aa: ASTSRQGMVTEAF

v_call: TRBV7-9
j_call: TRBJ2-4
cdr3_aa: AGEGVDIQY

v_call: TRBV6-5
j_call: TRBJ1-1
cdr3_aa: ASSYRGLGRTEAF

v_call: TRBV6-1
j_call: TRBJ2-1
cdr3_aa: ASRPGDSPYNEQF

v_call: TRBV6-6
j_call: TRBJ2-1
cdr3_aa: ASSLDRNLRGEQF

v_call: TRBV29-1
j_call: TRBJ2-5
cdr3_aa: STDLGSGETQY

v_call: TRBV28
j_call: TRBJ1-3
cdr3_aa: ASSQQGGRGNTIY

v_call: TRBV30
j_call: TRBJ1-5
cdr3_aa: AWTSKPNNQPQH

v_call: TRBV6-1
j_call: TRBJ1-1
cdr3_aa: ASSTRNRGAEAF

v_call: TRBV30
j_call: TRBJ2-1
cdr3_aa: AWRTEGPKQF

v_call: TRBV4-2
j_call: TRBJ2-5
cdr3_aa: ASSQDKAGGVKTQY

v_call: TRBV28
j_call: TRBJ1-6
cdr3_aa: ASSPLTGSSSPLH

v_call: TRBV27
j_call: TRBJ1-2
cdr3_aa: ASSFSADSANYGYT

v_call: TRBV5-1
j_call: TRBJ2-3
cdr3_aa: ASSLVGSGNTQY

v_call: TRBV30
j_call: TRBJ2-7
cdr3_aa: AWAGQVSKYEQY

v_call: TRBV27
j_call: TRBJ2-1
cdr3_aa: ASSFIGGEQF

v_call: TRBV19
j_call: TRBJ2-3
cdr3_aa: ASSNIFGDREADTQY

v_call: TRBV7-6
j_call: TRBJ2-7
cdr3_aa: ASSLAEGQASYEQY

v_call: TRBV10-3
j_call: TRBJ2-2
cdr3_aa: AISESEGARLLAGELF

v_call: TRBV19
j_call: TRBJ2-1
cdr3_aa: ASSGGWGGLNEQF

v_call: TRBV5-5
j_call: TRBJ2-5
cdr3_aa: ASSYPGQGTETQY

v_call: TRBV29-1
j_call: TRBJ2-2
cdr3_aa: SVSLTNTGELF

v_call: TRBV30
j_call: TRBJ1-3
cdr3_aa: AFADGAGNTIY

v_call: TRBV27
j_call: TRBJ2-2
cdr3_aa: ASSLSDRTGELF

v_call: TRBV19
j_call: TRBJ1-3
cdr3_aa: ASSAGTANTIY

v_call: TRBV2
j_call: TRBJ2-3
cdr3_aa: ASNRDTDTQY

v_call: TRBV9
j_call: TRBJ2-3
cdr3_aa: ASSGRSGRGEDTQY